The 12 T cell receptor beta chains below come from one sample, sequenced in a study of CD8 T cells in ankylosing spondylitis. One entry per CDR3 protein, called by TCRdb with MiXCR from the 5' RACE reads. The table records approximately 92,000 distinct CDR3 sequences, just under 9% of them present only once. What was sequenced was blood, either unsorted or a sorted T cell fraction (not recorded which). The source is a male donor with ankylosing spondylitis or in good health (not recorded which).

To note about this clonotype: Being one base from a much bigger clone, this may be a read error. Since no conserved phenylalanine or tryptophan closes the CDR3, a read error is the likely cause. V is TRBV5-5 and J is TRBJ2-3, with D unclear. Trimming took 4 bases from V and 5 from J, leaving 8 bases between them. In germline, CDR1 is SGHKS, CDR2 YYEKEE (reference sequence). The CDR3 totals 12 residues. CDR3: CASSRWGDTQYL. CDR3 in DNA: TGTGCCAGCAGCCGGTGGGGAGATACGCAGTATTTA.

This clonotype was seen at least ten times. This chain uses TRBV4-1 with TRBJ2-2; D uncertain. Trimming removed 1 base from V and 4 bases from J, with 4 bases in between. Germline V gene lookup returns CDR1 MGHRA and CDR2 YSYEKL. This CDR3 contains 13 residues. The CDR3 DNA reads TGCGCCAGCAGCCAAGTTTCCACCGGGGAGCTGTTTTTT. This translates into CASSQVSTGELFF.

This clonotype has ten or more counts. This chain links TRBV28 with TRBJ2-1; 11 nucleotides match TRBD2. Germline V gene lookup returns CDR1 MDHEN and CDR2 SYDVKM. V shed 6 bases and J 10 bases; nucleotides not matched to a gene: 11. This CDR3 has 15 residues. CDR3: CASRPTSGGTIEQFF. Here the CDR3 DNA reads TGTGCCAGCAGGCCTACTAGCGGGGGTACCATAGAGCAGTTCTTC.

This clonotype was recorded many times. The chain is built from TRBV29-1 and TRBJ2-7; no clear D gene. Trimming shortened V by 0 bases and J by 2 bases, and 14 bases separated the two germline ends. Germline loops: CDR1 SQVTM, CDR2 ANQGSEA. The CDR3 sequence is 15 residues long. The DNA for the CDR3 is TGCAGCGTTGAAGATGGGTCAGGAACTACCTACGAGCAGTACTTC. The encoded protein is CSVEDGSGTTYEQYF.

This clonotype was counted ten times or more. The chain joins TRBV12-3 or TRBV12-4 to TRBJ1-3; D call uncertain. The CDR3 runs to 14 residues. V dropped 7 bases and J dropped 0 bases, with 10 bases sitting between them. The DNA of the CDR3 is TGTGCCAGCATCAAAAGTATCTCTGGAAACACCATATATTTT. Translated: CASIKSISGNTIYF.

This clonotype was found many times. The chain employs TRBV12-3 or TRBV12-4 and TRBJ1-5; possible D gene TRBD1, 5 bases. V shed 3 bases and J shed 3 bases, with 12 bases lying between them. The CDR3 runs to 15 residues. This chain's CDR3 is CASSFGGTVNQPQHF. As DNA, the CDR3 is TGTGCCAGCAGTTTCGGGGGGACGGTCAATCAGCCCCAGCATTTT.

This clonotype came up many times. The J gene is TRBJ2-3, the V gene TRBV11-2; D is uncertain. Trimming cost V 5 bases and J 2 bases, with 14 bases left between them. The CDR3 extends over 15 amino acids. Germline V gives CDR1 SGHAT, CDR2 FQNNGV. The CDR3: CASSPPGPFTDTQYF. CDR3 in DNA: TGTGCCAGCAGCCCCCCGGGCCCTTTCACAGATACGCAGTATTTT.

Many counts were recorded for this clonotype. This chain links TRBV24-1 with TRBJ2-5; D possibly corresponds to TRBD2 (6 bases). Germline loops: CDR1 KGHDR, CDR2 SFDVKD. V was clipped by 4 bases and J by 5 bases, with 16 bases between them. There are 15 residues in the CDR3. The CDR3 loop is CATSDPAGSYETQYF. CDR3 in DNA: TGTGCCACCAGTGACCCGGCGGGATCATATGAGACCCAGTACTTC.

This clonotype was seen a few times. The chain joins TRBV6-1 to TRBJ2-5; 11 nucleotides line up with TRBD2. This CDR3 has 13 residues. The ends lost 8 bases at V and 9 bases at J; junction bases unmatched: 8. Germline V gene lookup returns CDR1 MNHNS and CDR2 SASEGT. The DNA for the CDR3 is TGTGCCAGCCTGGGGGTAGCGGGGGGGCCCCAGTACTTC. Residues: CASLGVAGGPQYF.

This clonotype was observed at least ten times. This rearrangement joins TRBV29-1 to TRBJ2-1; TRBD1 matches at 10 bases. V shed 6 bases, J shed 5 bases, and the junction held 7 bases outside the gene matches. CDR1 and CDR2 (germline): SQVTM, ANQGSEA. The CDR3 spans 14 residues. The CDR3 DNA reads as TGCAGCGTGGTGCGGGACAGGGGCAACAATGAGCAGTTCTTC. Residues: CSVVRDRGNNEQFF.

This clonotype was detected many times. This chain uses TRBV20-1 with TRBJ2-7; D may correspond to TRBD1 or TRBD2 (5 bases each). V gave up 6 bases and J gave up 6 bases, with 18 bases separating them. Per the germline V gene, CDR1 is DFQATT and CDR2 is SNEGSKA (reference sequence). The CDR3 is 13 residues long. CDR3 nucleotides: TGCAGTGCGACTATCAGGGAACCAGGCGAGCAGTACTTC. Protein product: CSATIREPGEQYF.

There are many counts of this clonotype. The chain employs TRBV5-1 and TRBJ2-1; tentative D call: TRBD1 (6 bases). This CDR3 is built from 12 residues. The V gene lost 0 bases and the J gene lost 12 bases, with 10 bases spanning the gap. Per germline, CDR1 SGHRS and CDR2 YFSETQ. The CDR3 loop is CASSLDRVGQFF. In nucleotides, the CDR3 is TGCGCCAGCAGCTTGGACAGGGTCGGGCAGTTCTTC.